This T cell receptor beta chain derives from a study of blood T cell repertoires in COVID-19. Study at large: Material from acute and convalescent COVID-19 was sourced from the United States, Italy and Spain. T cells, B-cell-depleted T cells, or PBMCs provided the cDNA or gDNA that served as material.

The authors' processing: Reference gene primer amplification gave nucleated cell count estimates. Generated by immunoSEQ multiplex PCR, the TCRdb table keeps only in-frame clones and is missing some. From that table come the V and J calls and clone size; the DNA was used to work out D and trimming. The sample holds about 140,000 clones, less than 85% seen once. Trimming cost V 6 bases and J 6 bases; bases outside gene matches: 9. The CDR3 sequence is 15 residues long. The germline V gene encodes CDR1 MNHEY and CDR2 SMNVEV (reference sequence). This sequence originates from a woman aged 80 or over in a cohort sampled during active or convalescent COVID-19. Source material: peripheral blood. The rearrangement uses TRBV27 and TRBJ1-5; 9 bases align to TRBD1. This CDR3 reads CASRGTGRLSQPQHF. The CDR3 bases are TGTGCCAGCAGGGGGACAGGGAGATTGAGTCAGCCCCAGCATTTT.